The clone carrying this T cell receptor beta chain was observed once. Its antigen remains unknown. This sample stems from a study of cytomegalovirus exposure and HLA in healthy donors. Regarding the study as a whole: An apparent linkage of common viral pathogens to several of the most significant clusters emerged in a later analysis. A later analysis associated 16,951 TCR beta sequences with HLA alleles at a 0.05 false discovery rate.

The PCR was carried out with 60 Vbeta primers and 13 Jbeta primers. TCRdb's table, derived via immunoSEQ multiplex PCR, lists solely in-frame clones and lacks some. The sample contains roughly 55,000 clones, roughly four fifths of which appear only once. This CDR3 has 14 amino acids. Germline assignment: CDR1 MNHEY and CDR2 SMNVEV (reference sequence). Deletions cut 4 bases from V and 1 base from J, with 7 bases between. This TCR came from a boy aged 10-17 years in good health and CMV-seropositive. The V call is TRBV27, the J call TRBJ2-2; a possible D gene is TRBD2 (5 bases). Sequencing input: PBMCs. The CDR3: CASSSGWNTGELFF. The CDR3 coding sequence is TGTGCCAGCAGTTCGGGGTGGAACACCGGGGAGCTGTTTTTT.